This TCR beta chain was obtained from a study of monozygotic twins with inflammatory bowel disease. Phlebotomy per donor yielded a single 2.5 ml blood sample. TCRdb re-called the 5' RACE reads and shows each CDR3 protein once, DNA omitted. Its listing shows around 220,000 distinct CDR3 sequences. This TCR derives from a human donor with ulcerative colitis or Crohn's disease, or a healthy co-twin of an affected twin (not recorded which). The sample was blood.

CDR3 sequence: CASISQGGAFF. The V call is TRBV2, the J call TRBJ1-1. The CDR3 has 11 residues. CDR1 SNHLY and CDR2 FYNNEI come from the germline V gene.